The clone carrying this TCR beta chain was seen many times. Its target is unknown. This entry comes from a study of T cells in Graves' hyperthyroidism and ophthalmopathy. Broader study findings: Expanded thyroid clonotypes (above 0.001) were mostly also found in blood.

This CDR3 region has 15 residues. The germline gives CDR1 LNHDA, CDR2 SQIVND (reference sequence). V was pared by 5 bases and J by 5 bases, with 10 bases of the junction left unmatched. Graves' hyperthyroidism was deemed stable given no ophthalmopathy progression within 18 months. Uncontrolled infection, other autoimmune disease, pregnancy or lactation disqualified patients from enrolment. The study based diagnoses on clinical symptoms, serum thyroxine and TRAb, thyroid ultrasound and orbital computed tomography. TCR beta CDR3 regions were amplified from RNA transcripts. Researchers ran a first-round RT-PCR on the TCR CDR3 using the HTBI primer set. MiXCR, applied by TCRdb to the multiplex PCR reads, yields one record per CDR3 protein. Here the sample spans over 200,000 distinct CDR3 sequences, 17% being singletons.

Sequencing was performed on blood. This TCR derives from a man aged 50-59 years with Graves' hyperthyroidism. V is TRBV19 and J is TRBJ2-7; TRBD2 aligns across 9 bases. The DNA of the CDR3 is TGTGCCAGTAGTGACGGACTAGCGTATTCCCACGAGCAGTACTTC. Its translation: CASSDGLAYSHEQYF.